The source of this TCR beta chain is a study of blood T cell repertoires in COVID-19. Background on the study: The origin of the acute and convalescent COVID-19 samples was the United States, Italy and Spain.

TCRdb's copy holds only in-frame clones and misses some; the assay was immunoSEQ multiplex PCR. The sample holds fewer than 250,000 clones, approximately 81% seen once. CDR3 length equals 15 residues. The specimen sequenced was peripheral blood. The chain uses TRBV1 and TRBJ1-1. TRBV1 constitutes a pseudogene. This TCR came from a human donor in a cohort sampled during active COVID-19. The CDR3 here is CTSLNSGGPHTEAFF. CDR3 sequence (DNA): TGCACCAGCCTCAATTCCGGGGGTCCGCACACTGAAGCTTTCTTT.